A selection of T cell receptor beta chains follows, all from one sample in a study of T cell repertoires in cytomegalovirus infection. Their antigens remain unidentified. TCRdb itself ran the reads through MiXCR, one entry per CDR3 protein. The data hold roughly 69,000 distinct CDR3 sequences, with about 19% observed a single time. Specimen: CD8+ T cells from cultured PBMCs, collected from culture after CMV antigen stimulation. These receptors all come from a human donor in good health (CMV status not recorded). Some clones in this sample may be carry-over from other donors' samples. The CDR3 runs from the conserved cysteine through the conserved F or W. The D gene is left open where the match is weak. The size of a clone is reported for some rows only, either as once, few or many, or as a class for expanded clones.

D,V,length,size,J,CDR3,DNA
NA,TRBV7-2,11,few,TRBJ2-1,CASSYNNEQFF,TGTGCCAGCAGCTATAACAATGAGCAGTTCTTC
TRBD2,TRBV14,19,NA,TRBJ2-7,CASSQDGIEAGGIPYEQYF,TGTGCCAGCAGCCAAGATGGAATTGAAGCGGGAGGGATCCCCTACGAGCAGTACTTC
TRBD2,TRBV7-2,17,NA,TRBJ2-1,CASSFLEKGTSGDEQFF,TGTGCCAGCAGCTTTTTAGAAAAGGGGACTAGCGGCGATGAGCAGTTCTTC
TRBD1,TRBV10-3,13,many,TRBJ2-7,CATGTGPSYEQYF,TGTGCCACGGGGACAGGGCCTTCCTACGAGCAGTACTTC
NA,TRBV4-1,12,few,TRBJ1-2,CASRGANYGYTF,TGCGCCAGCAGGGGAGCTAACTATGGCTACACCTTC
NA,TRBV7-2,14,few,TRBJ1-1,CASSLVSRGTEAFF,TGTGCCAGCAGCTTAGTTTCCAGGGGCACTGAAGCTTTCTTT
NA,TRBV7-6,13,NA,TRBJ1-1,CASSTGPNTEAFF,TGTGCCAGCAGCACAGGGCCGAACACTGAAGCTTTCTTT
NA,TRBV6-1,15,NA,TRBJ1-5,CASRAGNWGNQPQHF,TGTGCCAGCAGGGCGGGGAACTGGGGCAATCAGCCCCAGCATTTT
TRBD1,TRBV7-2,16,few,TRBJ2-3,CASSPPGTGGSDTQYF,TGTGCCAGCAGCCCACCCGGGACAGGGGGCTCAGATACGCAGTATTTT
TRBD1,TRBV4-1,14,NA,TRBJ1-1,CASTATGVDTEAFF,TGCGCCAGCACCGCTACAGGGGTCGACACTGAAGCTTTCTTT
TRBD1,TRBV7-6,17,NA,TRBJ1-2,CASSSTPGQGYSYGYTF,TGTGCCAGCAGCTCAACTCCGGGACAGGGTTACTCTTATGGCTACACCTTC
NA,TRBV7-2,18,few,TRBJ2-3,CASSLVRGRTYSTDTQYF,TGTGCCAGCAGCTTAGTTCGAGGCCGTACTTATAGCACAGATACGCAGTATTTT
NA,TRBV27,12,few,TRBJ1-5,CASGDRNQPQHF,TGTGCCAGCGGAGACAGAAATCAGCCCCAGCATTTT
TRBD1,TRBV6-5,18,few,TRBJ1-4,CASSPHSLTGAYVEKLFF,TGTGCCAGCAGTCCCCACAGTCTTACAGGGGCTTATGTTGAAAAACTGTTTTTT
TRBD2,TRBV6-5,14,NA,TRBJ2-1,CASRFRDYYNEQFF,TGTGCCAGCAGGTTCCGGGACTATTACAATGAGCAGTTCTTC